This T cell receptor (beta chain) is drawn from a study of cytomegalovirus exposure and HLA in healthy donors. The PCR contained 60 Vbeta and 13 Jbeta primers. The assay was immunoSEQ multiplex PCR, and TCRdb's table has in-frame clones only and misses some. The table lists approximately 140,000 clones, about two thirds of them singletons. This clone was detected only a few times. Antigen unknown. Germline assignment: CDR1 GTSNPN and CDR2 SVGIG (reference sequence). This CDR3 is built from 13 residues. V dropped 3 bases and J dropped 1 base, with 9 bases sitting between them. Broader study findings: Earlier analysis yielded a pattern in which most TCR beta V segments were productive about 87% or about 30% of the time. Among immune exposure information, only CMV serostatus was available. Altogether, about 160 TCR beta chains were recorded as cytomegalovirus-associated.

The chain has TRBV30 and TRBJ1-1; no firm D call. The sequenced sample was PBMCs. The TCR sequence derives from a woman aged 18-30 years in good health and CMV-seronegative. CDR3 coding DNA: TGTGCCTGGAGGTCAGTGGCGAACACTGAAGCTTTCTTT. Translation gives CAWRSVANTEAFF.